The sequence of this T cell receptor (beta chain) was determined in a study of T cell repertoires in cytomegalovirus infection. At the level of the study: Recently identified HLA-C-restricted CMV epitopes and well-studied HLA-B-restricted CMV epitopes were used by the study. Indications came from public TCR beta signatures; they pointed to CMV infection and to a matching HLA type.

Study-level findings and limits: There were carriers of CMV plus the relevant HLA, and cumulative public TCR beta family frequency identified them. CMV-specific TCR beta clonotypes restricted by HLA-C were the ones dominating the ex vivo response.

Details on this clonotype: Antigen specificity is unknown.

Germline V gene data show CDR1 as SGHDN and CDR2 as FVKESK. CDR3 length equals 13 residues. Trimming stripped 6 bases from V and 9 bases from J, with 18 bases between. A single record per CDR3 protein comes from TCRdb applying MiXCR to the reads. This sample has around 360,000 distinct CDR3 sequences; around a third occur once, and the top ten carry roughly 12%. The genes are TRBV14 and TRBJ2-7; D is possibly TRBD2 (6 bases). Material: cultured PBMCs, obtained from culture after CMV antigen stimulation. This sequence was found in a human donor in good health (CMV status not recorded). Some clones in this sample may be carry-over from other donors' samples. In DNA, the CDR3 is TGTGCCAGCAGACTTAGCGGCTCCCCGGGGCAGTACGTC. Protein sequence: CASRLSGSPGQYV.